The sequence of this TCR beta chain was determined in a study of blood T cell repertoires in COVID-19. Per germline, CDR1 LNHDA and CDR2 SQIVND (reference sequence). With 4 bases clipped from V and 2 bases from J, the junction kept 8 bases outside the gene matches. The CDR3 totals 18 residues. Clinical history reported by participants formed the basis on which cohorts were assigned. The table came from immunoSEQ multiplex PCR; TCRdb's copy has only in-frame clones and leaves some out. The sample lists a few hundred thousand clones, roughly four fifths seen once, with 1.3% in the top ten. The sequenced sample consisted of PBMCs or T cells enriched from blood (not recorded which). The TCR originated in a woman aged 40 to 49 with acute COVID-19. The gene calls are TRBV19 and TRBJ2-3; TRBD2 matches 14 bases. In nucleotides, the CDR3 is TGTGCCAGTAGTAGGGTGACTAGCGGGGGGGCTTACACAGATACGCAGTATTTT. As protein: CASSRVTSGGAYTDTQYF. Combining the CDR3 with reference TRBV19 and TRBJ2-3 gives the whole variable domain DGGITQSPKYLFRKEGQNVTLSCEQNLNHDAMYWYRQDPGQGLRLIYYSQIVNDFQKGDIAEGYSVSREKKESFPLTVTSAQKNPTAFYLCASSRVTSGGAYTDTQYFGPGTRLTVL.